This TCR beta chain was retrieved from a study of cytomegalovirus exposure and HLA in healthy donors. Study summary: Inside one of the first data releases sat some 93 million unique TCRs taken from HLA-typed donors. Study-wide results and limits: In a later analysis, about 17,000 TCR beta sequences were associated with HLA alleles at 0.05 false discovery rate. The authors listed over 150 TCR beta chains as cytomegalovirus-associated.

At sampling all donors were nominally healthy, likely with unrecorded immune exposures. The PCR contained 60 Vbeta and 13 Jbeta primers. Libraries were prepared by immunoSEQ multiplex PCR; TCRdb keeps only in-frame clonotypes and omits some of them. The sample has about 120,000 clones, 65% to 80% seen once; the top ten hold 2.7%. The CDR3 has 14 amino acids. Germline loops: CDR1 ENHRY, CDR2 SYGVKD. V lost 6 bases, J lost 6 bases, and 4 bases stayed unmatched. Only a few counts were recorded for this clone. Its antigen remains unidentified. The source is a female donor in good health and CMV-seronegative. Sequenced material: PBMCs. The rearrangement links TRBV10-3 to TRBJ1-6; 8 nucleotides line up with TRBD1. CDR3 protein: CAIRRDRSNSPLHF. CDR3 in DNA: TGTGCCATCAGAAGGGACAGGAGTAATTCACCCCTCCACTTT.